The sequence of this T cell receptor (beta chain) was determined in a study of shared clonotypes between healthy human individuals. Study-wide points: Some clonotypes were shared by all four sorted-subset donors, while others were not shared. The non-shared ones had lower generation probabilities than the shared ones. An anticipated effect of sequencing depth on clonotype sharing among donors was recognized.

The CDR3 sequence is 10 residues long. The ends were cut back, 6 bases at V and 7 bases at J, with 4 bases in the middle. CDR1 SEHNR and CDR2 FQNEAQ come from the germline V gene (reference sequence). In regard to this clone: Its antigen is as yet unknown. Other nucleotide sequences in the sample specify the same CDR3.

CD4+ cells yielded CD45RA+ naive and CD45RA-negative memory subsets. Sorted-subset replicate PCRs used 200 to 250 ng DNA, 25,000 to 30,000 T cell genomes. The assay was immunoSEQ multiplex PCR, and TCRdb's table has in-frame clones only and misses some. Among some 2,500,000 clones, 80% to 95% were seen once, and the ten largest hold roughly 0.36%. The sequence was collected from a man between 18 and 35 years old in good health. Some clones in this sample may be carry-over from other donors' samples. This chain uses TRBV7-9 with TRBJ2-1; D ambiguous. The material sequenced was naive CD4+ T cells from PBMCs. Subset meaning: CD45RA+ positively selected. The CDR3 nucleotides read TGTGCCAGCAGTTCGAATGAGCAGTTCTTC. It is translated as CASSSNEQFF.